These 6 T cell receptor beta chains were all obtained from the same sample, sequenced in a study of beta chain features in type 1 diabetes (dated by TCRdb to 2016 to 2018). Library preparation employed the immunoSEQ multiplex PCR assay. All of the isolated RNA was reverse transcribed with the High Capacity cDNA Reverse Transcription Kit, so expressed TCRB transcripts were sequenced. In its TCRdb copy, this immuneACCESS table keeps in-frame sequences only and misses some clones. Where compared with another copy, unresolved V genes explain less than half of these, and the others have no known cause. Counted in this sample were a few hundred thousand clones; roughly 12% of them appeared once. The ten largest clones add up to more than 0.015% of the sample. Input material: naive CD4+ T cells from blood. According to the study, the label for this sample's cell subset or site signals: true naive CD4+ T cells. The source is a man aged 18 to 29 in good health.

This clone turned up a few times. The CDR3 DNA reads TGTGCCAGCAGCTTAACAGGGGGTAGGGATGAGCAGTTCTTC. Its translation: CASSLTGGRDEQFF. The genes are TRBV7-3 and TRBJ2-1, with a weak D call TRBD1 (6 bases). The CDR3 is made up of 14 amino acids. Germline CDR1 and CDR2: SGHTA and FQGTGA. Trimming pared 0 bases from V and 8 bases from J, leaving 11 bases between.

DNA of the CDR3: TGTGCCAGCAGTTCACCAGGACTAGCGGACGCAGAGACCCAGTACTTC. Translating it yields CASSSPGLADAETQYF. The V gene is TRBV6-5, the J gene TRBJ2-5; TRBD2 matches 10 bases. V was pared by 4 bases and J by 4 bases, with 9 bases of the junction left unmatched. This CDR3 spans 16 amino acids. Germline V gene sequence: CDR1 MNHEY, CDR2 SVGAGI.

CDR3 bases: TGCGCCAGCAGCTTGGGAGGACAGGGGTCCGGACAGCCCCAGCATTTT. The encoded protein is CASSLGGQGSGQPQHF. The gene calls are TRBV5-1 and TRBJ1-5, with 9 bases lining up with TRBD1. CDR1 is SGHRS, CDR2 YFSETQ, per germline. The CDR3 length is 16 residues. The J segment lost 7 bases and the V segment lost 0 bases, leaving 8 bases of the junction unmatched.

Comment on this clone: Germline and junction disagree at one end, which may indicate a read error. The chain couples TRBV7-9 to TRBJ2-7, with 7 bases that match TRBD1. This CDR3 is 12 amino acids long. Per the germline V gene, CDR1 is SEHNR and CDR2 is FQNEAQ (reference sequence). The CDR3 bases are TGTGCCAGCAGCTTAGATCCGACAGGGTCGGACTTC. It yields the protein CASSLDPTGSDF.

CDR3 sequence: CAISNGAEETQYF. The CDR3 DNA follows: TGTGCCATCAGTAATGGGGCTGAAGAGACCCAGTACTTC. The chain is built from TRBV10-3 and TRBJ2-5; TRBD1 might be the D (5 bases). Germline values: CDR1 ENHRY, CDR2 SYGVKD. This CDR3 contains 13 residues. The germline V and J ends were trimmed by 5 bases and 3 bases, with 10 bases remaining between them.

The sample holds a few counts of this clone. V is TRBV11-2 and J is TRBJ2-7; D not certain. Between the trimmed V and J ends, which lost 1 base and 0 bases, there was a span of 13 bases. Germline CDR1 is SGHAT and CDR2 is FQNNGV. This CDR3 is built from 16 residues. As DNA, the CDR3 is TGTGCCAGCAGCTTAGTAAGACTTCGTAGCTCCTACGAGCAGTACTTC. Amino acid sequence: CASSLVRLRSSYEQYF. Variable domain in full (rest from reference TRBV11-2 and TRBJ2-7): EAGVAQSPRYKIIEKRQSVAFWCNPISGHATLYWYQQILGQGPKLLIQFQNNGVVDDSQLPKDRFSAERLKGVDSTLKIQPAKLEDSAVYLCASSLVRLRSSYEQYFGPGTRLTVT.